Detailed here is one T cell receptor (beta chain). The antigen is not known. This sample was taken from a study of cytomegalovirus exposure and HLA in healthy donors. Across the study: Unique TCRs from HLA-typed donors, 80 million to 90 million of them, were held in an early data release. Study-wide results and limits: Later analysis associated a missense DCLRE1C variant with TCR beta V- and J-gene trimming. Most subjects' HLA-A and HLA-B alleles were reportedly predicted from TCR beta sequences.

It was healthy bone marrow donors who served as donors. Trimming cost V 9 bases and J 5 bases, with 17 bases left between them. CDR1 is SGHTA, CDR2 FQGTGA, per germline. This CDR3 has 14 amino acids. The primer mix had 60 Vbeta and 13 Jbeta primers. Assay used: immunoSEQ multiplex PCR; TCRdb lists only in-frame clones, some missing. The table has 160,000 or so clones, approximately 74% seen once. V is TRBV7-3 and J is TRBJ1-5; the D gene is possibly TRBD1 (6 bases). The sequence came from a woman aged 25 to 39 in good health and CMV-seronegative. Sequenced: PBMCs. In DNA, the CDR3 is TGTGCCAGTCCCAAAGGCAGGGGACATCAGCCCCAGCATTTT. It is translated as CASPKGRGHQPQHF.